These T cell receptor beta chains were read from a single sample in a study of identical twins. TCRdb re-analysed the 5' RACE reads in MiXCR, keeping a single row per CDR3 protein. Of under 300,000 distinct CDR3 sequences in the sample, over 13% were seen once. The source material was memory (CD45RO+) T cells sorted from blood. The receptor source for this set is a young woman in good health. The CDR3 runs from the conserved cysteine through the conserved F or W. The D gene is left open where the match is weak. Clone size is given for some rows only: seen once, a few or many times, or a class if the clone is expanded.

CDR3 length: 14
V gene: TRBV7-2
clone size: many
D gene: TRBD2
J gene: TRBJ2-5
CDR3 protein: CASSLELAEETQYF
CDR3 DNA: TGTGCCAGCAGCTTAGAACTAGCGGAAGAGACCCAGTACTTC

CDR3 length: 19
V gene: TRBV18
clone size: once
D gene: -
J gene: TRBJ2-3
CDR3 protein: CASSSSDRIRLESTDTQYF
CDR3 DNA: TGTGCCAGCTCATCTTCCGACCGGATCCGGTTGGAAAGTACAGATACGCAGTATTTT

CDR3 length: 14
V gene: TRBV7-2
clone size: -
D gene: -
J gene: TRBJ2-1
CDR3 protein: CASSLDTGGNEQFF
CDR3 DNA: TGTGCCAGCAGCTTAGACACAGGAGGCAATGAGCAGTTCTTC

CDR3 length: 15
V gene: TRBV25-1
clone size: few
D gene: -
J gene: TRBJ1-1
CDR3 protein: CASSDPGGGLDRAFF
CDR3 DNA: TGTGCCAGCAGTGACCCCGGGGGAGGGCTGGATCGGGCTTTCTTT

CDR3 length: 14
V gene: TRBV5-6
clone size: many
D gene: -
J gene: TRBJ2-1
CDR3 protein: CASSLNLGSNEQFF
CDR3 DNA: TGTGCCAGCAGCTTAAATCTAGGATCCAATGAGCAGTTCTTC

CDR3 length: 16
V gene: TRBV3-1
clone size: many
D gene: -
J gene: TRBJ1-1
CDR3 protein: CASSPLNHLSQTEAFF
CDR3 DNA: TGTGCCAGCAGCCCATTAAACCACCTTTCTCAGACTGAAGCTTTCTTT

CDR3 length: 15
V gene: TRBV6-1
clone size: few
D gene: -
J gene: TRBJ1-2
CDR3 protein: CASSRFREGEGGYTF
CDR3 DNA: TGTGCCAGCAGTCGTTTCCGTGAAGGGGAAGGTGGCTACACCTTC

CDR3 length: 15
V gene: TRBV5-6
clone size: -
D gene: -
J gene: TRBJ2-1
CDR3 protein: CASSFSPSSYNEQFF
CDR3 DNA: TGTGCCAGCAGCTTCAGCCCCAGCTCCTACAATGAGCAGTTCTTC

CDR3 length: 12
V gene: TRBV5-1
clone size: few
D gene: -
J gene: TRBJ2-3
CDR3 protein: CASSLAPNTQYF
CDR3 DNA: TGCGCCAGCAGCTTGGCCCCCAATACGCAGTATTTT

CDR3 length: 13
V gene: TRBV29-1
clone size: -
D gene: -
J gene: TRBJ1-3
CDR3 protein: CSVTGVGGNTIYF
CDR3 DNA: TGCAGCGTTACGGGGGTCGGTGGAAACACCATATATTTT

CDR3 length: 14
V gene: TRBV2
clone size: few
D gene: -
J gene: TRBJ1-4
CDR3 protein: CASSGSGGPRKLFF
CDR3 DNA: TGTGCCAGCTCCGGTTCGGGGGGCCCCCGAAAACTGTTTTTT

CDR3 length: 13
V gene: TRBV10-3
clone size: few
D gene: TRBD1
J gene: TRBJ2-3
CDR3 protein: CATGQGGTDTQYF
CDR3 DNA: TGTGCCACAGGACAGGGAGGCACAGATACGCAGTATTTT

CDR3 length: 14
V gene: TRBV29-1
clone size: few
D gene: TRBD2
J gene: TRBJ2-7
CDR3 protein: CSARTSASSYEQYF
CDR3 DNA: TGCAGCGCCCGGACTAGCGCTAGCTCCTACGAGCAGTACTTC

CDR3 length: 15
V gene: TRBV9
clone size: -
D gene: TRBD1
J gene: TRBJ2-7
CDR3 protein: CASSVGFQGAYEQYF
CDR3 DNA: TGTGCCAGCAGCGTAGGGTTCCAGGGGGCATACGAGCAGTACTTC

CDR3 length: 15
V gene: TRBV6-1
clone size: few
D gene: TRBD1
J gene: TRBJ1-2
CDR3 protein: CASSPRTGRVHGYTF
CDR3 DNA: TGTGCCAGCAGTCCTAGGACAGGGAGAGTACATGGCTACACCTTC

CDR3 length: 16
V gene: TRBV6-5
clone size: -
D gene: -
J gene: TRBJ1-2
CDR3 protein: CASSSIDGGLGYGYTF
CDR3 DNA: TGTGCCAGCAGTTCCATAGACGGGGGACTGGGCTATGGCTACACCTTC

CDR3 length: 13
V gene: TRBV7-9
clone size: few
D gene: -
J gene: TRBJ2-1
CDR3 protein: CASSPTAYNEQFF
CDR3 DNA: TGTGCCAGCAGCCCTACAGCGTACAATGAGCAGTTCTTC

CDR3 length: 15
V gene: TRBV2
clone size: few
D gene: TRBD1
J gene: TRBJ1-1
CDR3 protein: CASSPGQGVNTEAFF
CDR3 DNA: TGTGCCAGCAGTCCGGGACAGGGGGTGAACACTGAAGCTTTCTTT

CDR3 length: 14
V gene: TRBV18
clone size: few
D gene: -
J gene: TRBJ2-7
CDR3 protein: CASSPRTYTYEQYF
CDR3 DNA: TGTGCCAGCTCACCCAGGACATACACCTACGAGCAGTACTTC

CDR3 length: 15
V gene: TRBV5-6
clone size: -
D gene: -
J gene: TRBJ1-1
CDR3 protein: CASSLYRGWNTEAFF
CDR3 DNA: TGTGCCAGCAGCTTGTATAGAGGGTGGAACACTGAAGCTTTCTTT

CDR3 length: 13
V gene: TRBV20-1
clone size: many
D gene: -
J gene: TRBJ1-3
CDR3 protein: CSALKGSGNTIYF
CDR3 DNA: TGCAGTGCCCTTAAGGGGTCTGGAAACACCATATATTTT

CDR3 length: 16
V gene: TRBV4-3
clone size: -
D gene: -
J gene: TRBJ2-7
CDR3 protein: CASSQDRTTRAYEQYF
CDR3 DNA: TGCGCCAGCAGCCAAGATCGGACTACCAGAGCCTACGAGCAGTACTTC

CDR3 length: 14
V gene: TRBV14
clone size: -
D gene: -
J gene: TRBJ1-2
CDR3 protein: CASSQEFRVYGYTF
CDR3 DNA: TGTGCCAGCAGCCAAGAATTCAGAGTCTATGGCTACACCTTC

CDR3 length: 15
V gene: TRBV12-3/TRBV12-4
clone size: -
D gene: -
J gene: TRBJ2-2
CDR3 protein: CASSLRLRRTGELFF
CDR3 DNA: TGTGCCAGCAGTTTAAGACTGAGGCGGACCGGGGAGCTGTTTTTT